The rows below give T cell receptor beta chains drawn from one sample of a study of Ad26.COV2.S vaccination and SARS-CoV-2 variants. Assay used: immunoSEQ multiplex PCR; TCRdb lists only in-frame clones, some missing. The data hold around 350,000 clones, with around 84% observed a single time. Specimen: peripheral blood, collected in a trial of Ad26.COV2.S vaccine versus placebo. All receptors derive from a person aged 18-65 years who received the Ad26.COV2.S COVID-19 vaccine or a placebo. Both conserved end residues are part of each CDR3. D genes are given only for firm matches. Clone size, where shown, is once, few, many, or a class for clones that have expanded.

V gene: TRBV19; D gene: TRBD1; clone size: few; J gene: TRBJ2-1; CDR3 protein: CASSMGDRGKDEQFF; CDR3 DNA: TGTGCCAGTAGTATGGGGGACAGGGGTAAGGATGAGCAGTTCTTC
V gene: TRBV7-6; D gene: NA; clone size: NA; J gene: TRBJ1-5; CDR3 protein: CASRGWASQGAYNQPQHF; CDR3 DNA: TGTGCCAGCAGGGGTTGGGCGAGCCAGGGTGCTTATAATCAGCCCCAGCATTTT
V gene: TRBV13; D gene: NA; clone size: NA; J gene: TRBJ2-2; CDR3 protein: CASSSRWGPGGELFF; CDR3 DNA: TGTGCCAGCAGCTCGAGATGGGGGCCGGGCGGGGAGCTGTTTTTT
V gene: TRBV9; D gene: NA; clone size: NA; J gene: TRBJ2-7; CDR3 protein: CASSVADRGGSYEQYF; CDR3 DNA: TGTGCCAGCAGCGTAGCAGACAGGGGAGGGTCCTACGAGCAGTACTTC
V gene: TRBV4-3; D gene: TRBD2; clone size: NA; J gene: TRBJ2-1; CDR3 protein: CASSQVNLRDYNNEQFF; CDR3 DNA: TGCGCCAGCAGCCAAGTTAACCTCCGGGACTACAACAATGAGCAGTTCTTC
V gene: TRBV10-3; D gene: NA; clone size: few; J gene: TRBJ1-6; CDR3 protein: CAISESIRGGNSPLHF; CDR3 DNA: TGTGCCATCAGTGAGTCGATTAGGGGTGGTAATTCACCCCTCCACTTT
V gene: TRBV6-2/TRBV6-3; D gene: NA; clone size: NA; J gene: TRBJ1-4; CDR3 protein: CASSYSGGSYEKLFF; CDR3 DNA: TGTGCCAGCAGTTATTCCGGGGGTAGTTATGAAAAACTGTTTTTT
V gene: TRBV4-1; D gene: TRBD1; clone size: NA; J gene: TRBJ1-2; CDR3 protein: CASSRDGTGFGYTF; CDR3 DNA: TGCGCCAGCAGCCGGGACGGGACAGGGTTTGGCTACACCTTC
V gene: TRBV7-9; D gene: NA; clone size: NA; J gene: TRBJ2-7; CDR3 protein: CASSPRVTYEQYF; CDR3 DNA: TGTGCCAGCAGCCCCCGTGTTACCTACGAGCAGTACTTC
V gene: TRBV9; D gene: NA; clone size: NA; J gene: TRBJ2-1; CDR3 protein: CASSVGWVDNEQFF; CDR3 DNA: TGTGCCAGCAGCGTAGGATGGGTGGACAATGAGCAGTTCTTC
V gene: TRBV7-9; D gene: NA; clone size: NA; J gene: TRBJ2-7; CDR3 protein: CASSPVVGASYEQYF; CDR3 DNA: TGTGCCAGCAGCCCGGTCGTAGGGGCAAGCTACGAGCAGTACTTC
V gene: TRBV5-1; D gene: NA; clone size: NA; J gene: TRBJ2-3; CDR3 protein: CASSLGPIGDTQYF; CDR3 DNA: TGCGCCAGCAGCTTGGGTCCGATTGGGGATACGCAGTATTTT
V gene: TRBV10-3; D gene: NA; clone size: NA; J gene: TRBJ1-2; CDR3 protein: CAISETLDGYTF; CDR3 DNA: TGTGCCATCAGTGAGACATTGGATGGCTACACCTTC
V gene: TRBV7-7; D gene: TRBD2; clone size: NA; J gene: TRBJ2-7; CDR3 protein: CASSQSPGGEGGEQYF; CDR3 DNA: TGTGCCAGCAGCCAGAGCCCCGGAGGGGAGGGCGGCGAGCAGTACTTC
V gene: TRBV5-8; D gene: NA; clone size: once; J gene: TRBJ2-1; CDR3 protein: CASSPIGGNLYGNEQFF; CDR3 DNA: TGTGCCAGCAGCCCCATTGGTGGCAACCTCTACGGGAATGAGCAGTTCTTC
V gene: TRBV5-4; D gene: TRBD1; clone size: NA; J gene: TRBJ1-2; CDR3 protein: CAIREAGTGDGYTF; CDR3 DNA: TGTGCCATACGAGAAGCCGGGACAGGGGATGGCTACACCTTC
V gene: TRBV10-3; D gene: NA; clone size: NA; J gene: TRBJ1-1; CDR3 protein: CAISEAETGRGSWGKGAFF; CDR3 DNA: TGTGCCATCAGTGAGGCTGAAACAGGGAGGGGGAGCTGGGGGAAAGGAGCTTTCTTT
V gene: TRBV30; D gene: NA; clone size: few; J gene: TRBJ1-1; CDR3 protein: CAWSTLGVRTEAFF; CDR3 DNA: TGTGCCTGGAGTACCCTGGGAGTTCGAACTGAAGCTTTCTTT
V gene: TRBV6-1; D gene: NA; clone size: NA; J gene: TRBJ1-2; CDR3 protein: CASSEAWTAGYGYTF; CDR3 DNA: TGTGCCAGCAGTGAAGCGTGGACAGCGGGCTATGGCTACACCTTC
V gene: TRBV10-3; D gene: NA; clone size: NA; J gene: TRBJ1-5; CDR3 protein: CATSGQTNQPQHF; CDR3 DNA: TGTGCCACCAGTGGGCAGACCAATCAGCCCCAGCATTTT
V gene: TRBV6-5; D gene: NA; clone size: NA; J gene: TRBJ2-2; CDR3 protein: CASSSTDTNTGELFF; CDR3 DNA: TGTGCCAGCAGCTCTACCGACACGAACACCGGGGAGCTGTTTTTT
V gene: TRBV10-2; D gene: TRBD2; clone size: NA; J gene: TRBJ2-5; CDR3 protein: CASSDLAGYSQETQYF; CDR3 DNA: TGCGCCAGCAGTGACCTAGCGGGGTATTCTCAAGAGACCCAGTACTTC
V gene: TRBV6-2/TRBV6-3; D gene: NA; clone size: NA; J gene: TRBJ2-2; CDR3 protein: CASSPLGWTGELFF; CDR3 DNA: TGTGCCAGCAGCCCTCTCGGGTGGACCGGGGAGCTGTTTTTT
V gene: TRBV6-5; D gene: NA; clone size: NA; J gene: TRBJ2-1; CDR3 protein: CASSPGTPTYNEQFF; CDR3 DNA: TGTGCCAGCAGCCCCGGGACACCAACCTACAATGAGCAGTTCTTC